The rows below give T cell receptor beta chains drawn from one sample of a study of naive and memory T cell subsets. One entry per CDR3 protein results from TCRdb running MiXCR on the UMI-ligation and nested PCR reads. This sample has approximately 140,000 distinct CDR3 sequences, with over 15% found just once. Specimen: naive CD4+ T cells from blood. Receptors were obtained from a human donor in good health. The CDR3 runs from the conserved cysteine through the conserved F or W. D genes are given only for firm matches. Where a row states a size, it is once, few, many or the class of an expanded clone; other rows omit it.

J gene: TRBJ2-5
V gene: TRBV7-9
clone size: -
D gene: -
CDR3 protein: CASVSRSETQYF
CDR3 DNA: TGTGCCAGCGTGAGCAGAAGCGAGACCCAGTACTTC

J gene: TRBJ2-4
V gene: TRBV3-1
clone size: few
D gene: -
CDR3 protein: CASSHYRAGSVSTAKNIQYF
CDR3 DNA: TGTGCCAGCAGCCACTATAGGGCGGGGTCTGTGTCTACAGCCAAAAACATTCAGTACTTC

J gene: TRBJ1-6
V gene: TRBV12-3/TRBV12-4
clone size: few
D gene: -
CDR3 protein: CASSLERDSPLHF
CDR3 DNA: TGTGCCAGCAGTTTAGAAAGGGATTCACCCCTCCACTTT

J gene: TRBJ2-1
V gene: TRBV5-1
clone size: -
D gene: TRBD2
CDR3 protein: CASSPRPGLAGVVREQFF
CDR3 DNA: TGCGCCAGCAGCCCGCGCCCCGGACTAGCGGGAGTCGTTCGTGAGCAGTTCTTC

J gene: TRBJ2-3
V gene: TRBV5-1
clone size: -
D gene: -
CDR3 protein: CASSYEGGFYGDTQYF
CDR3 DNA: TGCGCCAGCAGCTATGAAGGCGGGTTTTATGGAGATACGCAGTATTTT

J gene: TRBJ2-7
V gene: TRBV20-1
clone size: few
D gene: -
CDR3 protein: CSARGSSTYEQYF
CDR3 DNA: TGCAGTGCTAGAGGCAGCAGCACTTACGAGCAGTACTTC

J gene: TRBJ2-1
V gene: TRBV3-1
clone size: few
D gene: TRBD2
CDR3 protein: CASSHPQGGNEQFF
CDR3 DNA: TGTGCCAGCAGCCACCCCCAGGGAGGGAATGAGCAGTTCTTC

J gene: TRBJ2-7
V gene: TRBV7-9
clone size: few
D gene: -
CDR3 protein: CASSSTYGASSYEQYF
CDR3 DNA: TGTGCCAGCAGCTCTACATACGGGGCGAGCTCCTACGAGCAGTACTTC

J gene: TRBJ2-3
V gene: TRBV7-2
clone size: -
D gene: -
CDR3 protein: CASSLVSPDTQYF
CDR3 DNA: TGTGCCAGCAGCTTAGTTTCGCCAGATACGCAGTATTTT

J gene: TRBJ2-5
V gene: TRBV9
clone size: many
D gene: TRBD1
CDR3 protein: CASGRTGGQETQYF
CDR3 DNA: TGTGCCAGCGGGAGGACAGGGGGGCAAGAGACCCAGTACTTC

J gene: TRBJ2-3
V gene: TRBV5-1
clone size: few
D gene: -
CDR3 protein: CASSVTDTQYF
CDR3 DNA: TGCGCCAGCAGCGTCACAGATACGCAGTATTTT

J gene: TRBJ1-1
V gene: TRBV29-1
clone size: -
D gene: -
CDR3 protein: CSGHLGGVSSTFF
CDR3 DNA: TGCAGCGGACACCTTGGTGGGGTTAGTAGTACTTTCTTT

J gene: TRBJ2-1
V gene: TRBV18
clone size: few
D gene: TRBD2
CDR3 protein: CASSPFSGRADNEQFF
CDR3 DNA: TGTGCCAGCTCCCCCTTTAGCGGGAGGGCCGACAATGAGCAGTTCTTC

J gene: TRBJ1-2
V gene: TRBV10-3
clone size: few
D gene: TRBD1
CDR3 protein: CAIRDKGQGAVGANYGYTF
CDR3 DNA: TGTGCCATCAGAGATAAAGGGCAGGGGGCAGTTGGAGCTAACTATGGCTACACCTTC

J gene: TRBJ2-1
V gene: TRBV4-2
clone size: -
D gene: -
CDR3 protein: CASSRDNNEQFF
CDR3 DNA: TGTGCCAGCAGCCGAGATAACAATGAGCAGTTCTTC

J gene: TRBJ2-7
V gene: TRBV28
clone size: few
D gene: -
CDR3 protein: CAAGQGTYEQYF
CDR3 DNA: TGTGCGGCCGGGCAGGGGACCTACGAGCAGTACTTC

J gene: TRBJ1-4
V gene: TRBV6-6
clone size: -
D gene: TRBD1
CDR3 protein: CASSWGTGDEKLFF
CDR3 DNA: TGTGCCAGCAGTTGGGGGACAGGTGACGAAAAACTGTTTTTT

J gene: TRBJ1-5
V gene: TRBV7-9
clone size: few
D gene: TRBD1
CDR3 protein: CASSPTGVDQPQHF
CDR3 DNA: TGTGCCAGCAGTCCCACAGGGGTGGATCAGCCCCAGCATTTT

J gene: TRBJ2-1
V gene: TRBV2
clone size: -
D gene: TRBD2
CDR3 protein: CASSGTGLAAEDEQFF
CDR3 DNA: TGTGCCAGCAGTGGTACAGGACTAGCGGCTGAGGATGAGCAGTTCTTC

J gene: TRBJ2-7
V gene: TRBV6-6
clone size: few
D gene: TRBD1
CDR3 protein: CASSRGQGADEQYF
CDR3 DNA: TGTGCCAGCAGCCGCGGACAGGGGGCCGACGAGCAGTACTTC

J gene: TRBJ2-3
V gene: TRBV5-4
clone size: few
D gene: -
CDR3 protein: CASTKLGEIRTQYF
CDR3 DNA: TGTGCCAGCACCAAATTAGGGGAAATTCGTACGCAGTATTTT

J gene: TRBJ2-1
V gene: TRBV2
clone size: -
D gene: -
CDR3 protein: CASSRQVSSYNEQFF
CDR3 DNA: TGTGCCAGCAGTCGACAGGTTAGCTCCTACAATGAGCAGTTCTTC

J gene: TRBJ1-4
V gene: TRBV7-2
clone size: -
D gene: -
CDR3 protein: CASSLEGRIREKLFF
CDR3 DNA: TGTGCCAGCAGCTTAGAGGGCAGGATTAGGGAAAAACTGTTTTTT

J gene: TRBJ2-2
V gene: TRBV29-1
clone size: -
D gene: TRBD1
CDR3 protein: CSCLNRGTGELFF
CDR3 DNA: TGCAGCTGCTTGAACAGGGGTACCGGGGAGCTGTTTTTT

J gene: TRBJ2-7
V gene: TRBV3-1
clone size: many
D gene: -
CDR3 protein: CASSQSRAYEQYF
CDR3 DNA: TGTGCCAGCAGCCAGTCGCGGGCCTACGAGCAGTACTTC

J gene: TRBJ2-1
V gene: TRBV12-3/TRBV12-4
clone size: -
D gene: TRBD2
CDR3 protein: CASSTRTSGNDEQFF
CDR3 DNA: TGTGCCAGCAGCACTAGGACTAGCGGTAACGATGAGCAGTTCTTC

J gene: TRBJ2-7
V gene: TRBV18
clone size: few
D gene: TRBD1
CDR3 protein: CASSANLDRSSYEQYF
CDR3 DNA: TGTGCCAGCTCAGCAAACTTGGACAGGTCATCCTACGAGCAGTACTTC

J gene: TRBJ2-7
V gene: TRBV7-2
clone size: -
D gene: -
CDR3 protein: CASSLGLGQSYEQYF
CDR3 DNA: TGTGCCAGCAGCTTAGGGCTGGGACAATCCTACGAGCAGTACTTC

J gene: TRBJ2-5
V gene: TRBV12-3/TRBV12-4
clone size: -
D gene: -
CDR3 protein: CASSTETQYF
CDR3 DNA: TGTGCCAGCAGTACAGAGACCCAGTACTTC

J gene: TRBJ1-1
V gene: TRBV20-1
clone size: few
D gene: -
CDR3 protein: CSANHRVGTEAFF
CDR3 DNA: TGCAGTGCTAACCACAGGGTTGGGACTGAAGCTTTCTTT

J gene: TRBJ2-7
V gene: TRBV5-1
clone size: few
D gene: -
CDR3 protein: CASSLGGTSSYEQYF
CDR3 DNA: TGCGCCAGCAGCCTAGGGGGGACGAGCTCCTACGAGCAGTACTTC

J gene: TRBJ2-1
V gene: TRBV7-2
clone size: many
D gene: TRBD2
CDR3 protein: CASRSWGGEQFF
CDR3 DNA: TGTGCCAGCAGATCCTGGGGGGGTGAGCAGTTCTTC

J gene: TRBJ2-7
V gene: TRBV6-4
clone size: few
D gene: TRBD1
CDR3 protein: CASSSSRGSYEQYF
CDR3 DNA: TGTGCCAGCAGTAGTTCCAGGGGGTCCTACGAGCAGTACTTC

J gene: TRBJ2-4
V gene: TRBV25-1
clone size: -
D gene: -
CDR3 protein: CASSEYPSPRAGVDIQYF
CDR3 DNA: TGTGCCAGCAGTGAATACCCCTCTCCCCGGGCAGGGGTGGACATTCAGTACTTC

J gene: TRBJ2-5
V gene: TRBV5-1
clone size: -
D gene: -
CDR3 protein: CASSLVVGQETQYF
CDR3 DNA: TGCGCCAGCAGCTTGGTGGTAGGGCAAGAGACCCAGTACTTC

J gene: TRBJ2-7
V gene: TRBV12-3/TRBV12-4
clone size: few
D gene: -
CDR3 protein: CASGGRYEQYF
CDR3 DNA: TGTGCCAGCGGGGGTAGGTACGAGCAGTACTTC

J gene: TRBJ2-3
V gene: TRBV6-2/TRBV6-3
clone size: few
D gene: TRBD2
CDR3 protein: CASSDPGLARTDTQYF
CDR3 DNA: TGTGCCAGCAGCGATCCGGGACTAGCCCGCACAGATACGCAGTATTTT

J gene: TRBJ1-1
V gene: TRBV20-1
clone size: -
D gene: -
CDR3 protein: CSARENTEAFF
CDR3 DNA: TGCAGTGCGCGGGAGAACACTGAAGCTTTCTTT